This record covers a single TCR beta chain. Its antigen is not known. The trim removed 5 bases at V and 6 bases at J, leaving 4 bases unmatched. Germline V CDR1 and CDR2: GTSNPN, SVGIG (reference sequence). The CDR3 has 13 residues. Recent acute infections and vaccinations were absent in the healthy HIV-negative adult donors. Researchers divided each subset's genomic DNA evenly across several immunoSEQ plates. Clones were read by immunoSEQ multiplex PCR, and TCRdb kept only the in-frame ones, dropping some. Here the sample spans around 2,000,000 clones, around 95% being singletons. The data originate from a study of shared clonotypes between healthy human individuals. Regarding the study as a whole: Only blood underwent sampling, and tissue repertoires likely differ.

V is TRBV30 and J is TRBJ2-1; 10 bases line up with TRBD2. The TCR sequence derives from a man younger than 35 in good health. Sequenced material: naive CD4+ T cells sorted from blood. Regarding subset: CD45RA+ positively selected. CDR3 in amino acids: CAWLAGEGNEQFF. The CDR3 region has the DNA TGTGCCTGGCTAGCGGGAGAAGGCAATGAGCAGTTCTTC.